This T cell receptor (beta chain) comes out of a study of blood T cell repertoires in COVID-19. In the study overall: Sites across the United States, Italy and Spain contributed samples from acute and convalescent COVID-19. The cDNA or gDNA used as material had been derived from T cells, B-cell-depleted T cells, or PBMCs.

Unmatched junction bases numbered 2, after V lost 5 bases and J lost 1 base. Looked up from germline, CDR1 is KGHSH and CDR2 is LQKENI. The CDR3 spans 13 residues. While infection was still active, Seattle patients were enrolled and then followed longitudinally. As handled by the study authors: Nucleated cell number was recorded as an estimate derived from reference gene primer amplification. The method was immunoSEQ multiplex PCR; TCRdb's version includes in-frame clones alone and lacks a portion of them. V, J and clone size derive from that table, while D and trimming were established from the DNA sequence. The repertoire holds about 200,000 clones, with roughly 88% as singletons.

J is TRBJ2-7 and V is TRBV18; TRBD1 matches at 7 bases. What was sequenced was peripheral blood. The sequence was collected from a man aged 50 to 59 with COVID-19, enrolled during active disease. The CDR3 DNA reads as TGTGCCAGCTCAGAGACAGGGTCCTACGAGCAGTACTTC. This codes for CASSETGSYEQYF.